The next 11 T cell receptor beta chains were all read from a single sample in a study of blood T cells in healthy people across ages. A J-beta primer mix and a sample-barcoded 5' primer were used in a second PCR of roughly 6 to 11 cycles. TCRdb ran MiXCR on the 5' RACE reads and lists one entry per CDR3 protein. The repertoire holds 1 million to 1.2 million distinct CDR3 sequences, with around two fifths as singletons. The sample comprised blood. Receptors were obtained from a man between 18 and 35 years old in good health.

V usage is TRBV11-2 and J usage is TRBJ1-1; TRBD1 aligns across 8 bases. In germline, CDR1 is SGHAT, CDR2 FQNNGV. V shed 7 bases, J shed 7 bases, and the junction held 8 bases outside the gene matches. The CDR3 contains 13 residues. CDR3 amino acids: CASNPGGWGEAFF. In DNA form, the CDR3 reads TGTGCCAGCAACCCAGGGGGCTGGGGTGAAGCTTTCTTT.

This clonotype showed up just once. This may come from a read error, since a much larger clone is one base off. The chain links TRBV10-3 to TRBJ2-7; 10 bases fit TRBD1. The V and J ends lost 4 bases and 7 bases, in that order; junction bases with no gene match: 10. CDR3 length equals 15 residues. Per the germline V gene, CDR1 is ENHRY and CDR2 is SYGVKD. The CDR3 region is CAISVTGQGFNEQYF. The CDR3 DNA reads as TGTGCCATCAGTGTTACGGGACAGGGGTTTAATGAGCAGTACTTC.

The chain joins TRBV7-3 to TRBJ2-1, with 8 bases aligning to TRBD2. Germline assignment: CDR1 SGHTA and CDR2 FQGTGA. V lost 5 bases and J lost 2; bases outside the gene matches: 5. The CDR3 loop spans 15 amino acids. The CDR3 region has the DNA TGTGCCAGCAGCCCCGGAGCGGGGGCCTACAATGAGCAGTTCTTC. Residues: CASSPGAGAYNEQFF.

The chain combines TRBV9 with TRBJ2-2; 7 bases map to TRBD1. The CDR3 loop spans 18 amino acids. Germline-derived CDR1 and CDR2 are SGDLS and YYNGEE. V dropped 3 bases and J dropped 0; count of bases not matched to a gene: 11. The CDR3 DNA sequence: TGTGCCAGCAGCGCCTACCATTCAGACAGGGCGAACACCGGGGAGCTGTTTTTT. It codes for CASSAYHSDRANTGELFF.

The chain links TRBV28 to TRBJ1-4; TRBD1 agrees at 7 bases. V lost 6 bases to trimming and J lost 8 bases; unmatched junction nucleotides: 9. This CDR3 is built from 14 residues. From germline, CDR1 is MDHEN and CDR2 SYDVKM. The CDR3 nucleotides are TGTGCCAGCAGCCAGCAGGGGGTTCGGGAAAAACTGTTTTTT. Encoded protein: CASSQQGVREKLFF.

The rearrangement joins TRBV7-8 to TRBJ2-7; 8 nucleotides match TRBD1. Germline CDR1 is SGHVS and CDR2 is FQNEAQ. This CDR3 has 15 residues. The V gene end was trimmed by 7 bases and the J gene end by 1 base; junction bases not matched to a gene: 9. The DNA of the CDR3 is TGTGCCAGCACCATGAGACAGGGGCCTTCCTACGAGCAGTACTTC. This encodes CASTMRQGPSYEQYF.

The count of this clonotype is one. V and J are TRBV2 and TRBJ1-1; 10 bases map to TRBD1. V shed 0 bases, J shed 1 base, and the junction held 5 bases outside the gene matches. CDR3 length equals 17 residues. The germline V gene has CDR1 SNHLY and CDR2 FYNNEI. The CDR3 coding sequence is TGTGCCAGCAGTGAAGCCCGACAGGGGGCGGCGAACACTGAAGCTTTCTTT. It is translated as CASSEARQGAANTEAFF.

CDR3 region: CASSPFGGHTDTQYF. For the CDR3, the DNA is TGTGCCAGCTCACCATTCGGGGGACACACAGATACGCAGTATTTT. The V gene is TRBV18, the J gene TRBJ2-3; possibly TRBD1 or TRBD2 for D (6 bases each). Trimming took 2 bases from V and 2 from J, leaving 11 bases between them. The CDR3 contains 15 residues. In germline, CDR1 is KGHSH, CDR2 LQKENI.

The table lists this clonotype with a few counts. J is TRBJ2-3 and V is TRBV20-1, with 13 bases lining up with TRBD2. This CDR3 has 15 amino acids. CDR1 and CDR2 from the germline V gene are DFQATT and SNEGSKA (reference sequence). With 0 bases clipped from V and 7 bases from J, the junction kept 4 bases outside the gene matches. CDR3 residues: CSARDRTSGGNTQYF. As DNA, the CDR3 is TGCAGTGCTAGAGACCGGACTAGCGGGGGAAATACGCAGTATTTT.

The CDR3 is CASSDRTDYGYTF. CDR3 coding DNA: TGTGCCAGCAGCGATCGGACGGACTATGGCTACACCTTC. The chain has TRBV3-1 and TRBJ1-2; D is undetermined. Trimming shortened V by 5 bases and J by 3 bases, and 10 bases separated the two germline ends. There are 13 residues in the CDR3. Germline loops: CDR1 LGHDT, CDR2 YNNKEL (reference sequence).

CDR3 region: CASSQRATGDSGANVLTF. The CDR3 DNA sequence: TGCGCCAGCAGCCAAAGGGCGACAGGGGACTCTGGGGCCAACGTCCTGACTTTC. The chain carries TRBV4-3 and TRBJ2-6; TRBD1 matches at 8 bases. CDR1 LGHNA and CDR2 YSLEER come from the germline V gene. The CDR3 is 18 amino acids. The V gene end was trimmed by 2 bases and the J gene end by 0 bases; junction bases not matched to a gene: 6.